Listed here are 23 T cell receptor beta chains from one sample, sequenced in a study of cytomegalovirus exposure and HLA in healthy donors. PCR involved 60 Vbeta and 13 Jbeta primers. Clones were read by immunoSEQ multiplex PCR, and TCRdb kept only the in-frame ones, dropping some. The table includes about 130,000 clones, more than 75% detected once. Input material: PBMCs. The receptors come from a female donor in good health and CMV-seronegative.

The V and J genes are TRBV27 and TRBJ1-5; TRBD1 matches 7 bases. The CDR3 consists of 18 residues. The V and J ends lost 1 base and 3 bases, in that order; junction bases with no gene match: 12. Germline V lookup: CDR1 MNHEY, CDR2 SMNVEV (reference sequence). CDR3 residues: CASSLFLSQGGVNQPQHF. DNA for the CDR3: TGTGCCAGCAGTTTATTCCTGTCCCAGGGGGGCGTCAATCAGCCCCAGCATTTT.

This clone came up a few times. The chain couples TRBV19 to TRBJ2-3; 9 nucleotides align to TRBD2. The CDR3 loop spans 14 amino acids. The trim removed 9 bases at V and 5 bases at J, leaving 9 bases unmatched. The germline V gene has CDR1 LNHDA and CDR2 SQIVND (reference sequence). This CDR3 reads CASQPAGGLDTQYF. CDR3 nucleotide sequence: TGTGCCAGCCAACCAGCGGGAGGATTAGATACGCAGTATTTT.

The J gene is TRBJ2-1, the V gene TRBV5-1, with 11 bases that match TRBD2. The trim removed 4 bases at V and 7 bases at J, leaving 10 bases unmatched. The CDR3 has 16 residues. The germline V gene has CDR1 SGHRS and CDR2 YFSETQ. The CDR3 DNA reads as TGCGCCAGCAGCCTGAGGGGACTAGCGGTTCTTAATGAGCAGTTCTTC. This encodes CASSLRGLAVLNEQFF.

The J gene is TRBJ1-2, the V gene TRBV28, with D perhaps TRBD1 (6 bases). Germline V gives CDR1 MDHEN, CDR2 SYDVKM. Trimming cost V 5 bases and J 0 bases, with 13 bases left between them. This CDR3 spans 15 amino acids. The DNA of the CDR3 is TGTGCCAGCAGTCCGCGGACAGAGCCTAACTATGGCTACACCTTC. It specifies CASSPRTEPNYGYTF.

The rearrangement joins TRBV27 to TRBJ2-7, with 7 bases aligning to TRBD1. V shed 6 bases, J shed 1 base, and the junction held 3 bases outside the gene matches. Germline assignment: CDR1 MNHEY and CDR2 SMNVEV (reference sequence). CDR3 length equals 13 residues. CDR3 DNA sequence: TGTGCCAGCAGGTGGGACAGTTCCTACGAGCAGTACTTC. This translates into CASRWDSSYEQYF.

This rearrangement joins TRBV5-1 to TRBJ1-2, with 8 bases lining up with TRBD1. The CDR3 contains 15 residues. V was clipped by 6 bases and J by 8 bases; unmatched bases: 15. From germline, CDR1 is SGHRS and CDR2 YFSETQ. CDR3 in DNA: TGCGCCAGCACCCTCCGTAGACAGGGGACGAGCGGCTACACCTTC. Protein sequence: CASTLRRQGTSGYTF.

This chain uses TRBV27 with TRBJ2-2; D uncertain. The V gene's germline CDR1 is MNHEY and CDR2 SMNVEV (reference sequence). This CDR3 spans 12 amino acids. V was shortened by 1 base and J by 6 bases, with 3 bases between the two germline ends. The CDR3 reads CASSLWPGELFF. As DNA, the CDR3 is TGTGCCAGCAGTTTATGGCCCGGGGAGCTGTTTTTT.

The genes are TRBV4-3 and TRBJ1-1; no clear D gene. Trimming shortened V by 3 bases and J by 1 base, and 6 bases separated the two germline ends. The germline gives CDR1 LGHNA, CDR2 YSLEER. This CDR3 spans 13 amino acids. The CDR3 DNA reads TGCGCCAGCAGCCATGGGCAGAACACTGAAGCTTTCTTT. The encoded protein is CASSHGQNTEAFF.

This clone was counted a single time. V and J are TRBV15 and TRBJ1-6, with no clear D. Germline CDR1 is LNHNV and CDR2 is YYDKDF (reference sequence). The CDR3 loop spans 17 amino acids. Trimming took 0 bases from V and 0 from J, leaving 9 bases between them. This CDR3 reads CATSRDGTSSYNSPLHF. CDR3 DNA: TGTGCCACCAGCAGAGACGGTACGAGCTCCTATAATTCACCCCTCCACTTT.

The chain uses TRBV5-4 and TRBJ2-2; D is unresolved. CDR1 SGHNT and CDR2 YYREEE come from the germline V gene (reference sequence). Trimming removed 3 bases at V and 1 base at J, with 7 bases between. This CDR3 contains 14 residues. The CDR3 spells CASSSVWNTGELFF. The CDR3, as DNA: TGTGCCAGCAGCTCCGTCTGGAACACCGGGGAGCTGTTTTTT.

V is TRBV4-1 and J is TRBJ1-2, with D maybe TRBD1 (6 bases). Per germline, CDR1 MGHRA and CDR2 YSYEKL. The CDR3 totals 14 residues. The germline V and J ends were trimmed by 3 bases and 5 bases, with 13 bases remaining between them. CDR3 DNA: TGCGCCAGCAGCCAGTACAGGGTTTCTTATGGCTACACCTTC. It translates to CASSQYRVSYGYTF.

For the CDR3, the DNA is TGCGCCAGCAGCTTAGGACTGGCAAAAGGAGGAAACACCATATATTTT. This gives the protein CASSLGLAKGGNTIYF. This chain uses TRBV5-1 with TRBJ1-3; unclear D gene. V was trimmed by 2 bases and J by 4 bases, leaving 16 bases between them. In germline, CDR1 is SGHRS, CDR2 YFSETQ. The CDR3 length is 16 residues. Using reference TRBV5-1 and TRBJ1-3 for the parts outside the CDR3, the full variable domain is KAGVTQTPRYLIKTRGQQVTLSCSPISGHRSVSWYQQTPGQGLQFLFEYFSETQRNKGNFPGRFSGRQFSNSRSEMNVSTLELGDSALYLCASSLGLAKGGNTIYFGEGSWLTVV.

This chain joins TRBV19 and TRBJ1-1, with D perhaps matching TRBD1 (5 bases). The length of the CDR3 is 13 residues. The germline CDR1 and CDR2 sequences are LNHDA and SQIVND (reference sequence). V dropped 1 base and J dropped 6 bases, with 9 bases sitting between them. CDR3: CASSIGDWSEAFF. CDR3 nucleotide sequence: TGTGCCAGTAGTATAGGGGACTGGTCTGAAGCTTTCTTT.

The CDR3 here is CASSSGANTDTQYF. Written as DNA, the CDR3 is TGTGCCAGCAGTAGTGGGGCTAACACAGATACGCAGTATTTT. V and J are TRBV27 and TRBJ2-3, with a tentative D call TRBD1 (5 bases). CDR1 is MNHEY and CDR2 is SMNVEV in the germline V gene (reference sequence). Trimming shortened V by 5 bases and J by 2 bases, and 11 bases separated the two germline ends. This CDR3 has 14 amino acids.

This clone was seen a single time. The chain has TRBV15 and TRBJ1-1; D is possibly TRBD1 (6 bases). Germline loops: CDR1 LNHNV, CDR2 YYDKDF (reference sequence). V was clipped by 4 bases and J by 5 bases, with 17 bases between them. The length of the CDR3 is 15 residues. The CDR3 is CATSIFGRGRTEAFF. CDR3 nucleotides: TGTGCCACCAGCATTTTCGGGCGGGGGCGGACTGAAGCTTTCTTT.

This clone was recorded a few times. This sequence joins TRBV5-8 and TRBJ1-1, with no clear D. The CDR3 sequence is 13 residues long. From germline, CDR1 is SGHTS and CDR2 YDEGEE. V dropped 0 bases and J dropped 4 bases, with 7 bases sitting between them. CDR3: CASSLDPGTEAFF. CDR3 in DNA: TGTGCCAGCAGCTTGGACCCCGGCACTGAAGCTTTCTTT.

This CDR3 reads CASSTTLFGQGGTEAFF. DNA for the CDR3: TGTGCCAGTAGTACAACCCTGTTTGGACAGGGGGGAACTGAAGCTTTCTTT. This chain joins TRBV19 and TRBJ1-1; 10 positions agree with TRBD1. The CDR3 covers 17 residues. Germline V gene lookup returns CDR1 LNHDA and CDR2 SQIVND (reference sequence). With 4 bases clipped from V and 5 bases from J, the junction kept 13 bases outside the gene matches.

The chain couples TRBV18 to TRBJ2-7; 8 bases align to TRBD1. Germline CDR1 and CDR2: KGHSH and LQKENI. Germline trimming cut 2 bases from V and 1 base from J; bases unmatched to any gene: 4. The CDR3 length is 15 residues. CDR3 amino acids: CASSPTGTGSYEQYF. DNA of the CDR3: TGTGCCAGCTCACCAACGGGGACAGGTTCCTACGAGCAGTACTTC.

The chain links TRBV4-3 to TRBJ2-7; D might be TRBD2 (6 bases). V lost 0 bases to trimming and J lost 3 bases, with 9 bases between them. Germline CDR1 LGHNA, CDR2 YSLEER. The CDR3 covers 14 residues. DNA for the CDR3: TGCGCCAGCAGCCAAGAGGGGGACTTCTACGAGCAGTACTTC. Translating it yields CASSQEGDFYEQYF.

The V call is TRBV6-6, the J call TRBJ1-5; D call uncertain. The germline gives CDR1 MNHNY, CDR2 SVGAGI (reference sequence). This CDR3 has 14 amino acids. The V gene lost 6 bases and the J gene lost 3 bases, with 12 bases spanning the gap. This CDR3 is CASSRNTINQPQHF. CDR3 nucleotides: TGTGCCAGCAGCCGTAACACAATCAATCAGCCCCAGCATTTT.

In this sample, this clone is medium-sized. The chain uses TRBV4-3 and TRBJ2-7, with D possibly TRBD2 on 5 matching bases. The CDR3 consists of 15 residues. The germline V gene has CDR1 LGHNA and CDR2 YSLEER. Trimming took 2 bases from V and 1 from J, leaving 12 bases between them. The CDR3 DNA reads TGCGCCAGCAGCCAACTGGACGGGGATTCCTACGAGCAGTACTTC. Its translation is CASSQLDGDSYEQYF.

This rearrangement joins TRBV15 to TRBJ2-7; possible D gene TRBD1, 5 bases. Germline lookup yields CDR1 LNHNV and CDR2 YYDKDF (reference sequence). Trimming took off 3 bases at V and 3 bases at J, with 15 bases between the two ends. This CDR3 spans 15 amino acids. The CDR3 DNA is TGTGCCACCAGCAGGTCTGGTGGGGCTAGCTACGAGCAGTACTTC. It translates to CATSRSGGASYEQYF.

This clone was found a few times. J is TRBJ2-2 and V is TRBV9; TRBD2 aligns across 9 bases. Germline V gene sequence: CDR1 SGDLS, CDR2 YYNGEE. The CDR3 runs to 16 residues. Trimming removed 2 bases from V and 2 bases from J; junction bases left unmatched: 4. The CDR3 DNA reads as TGTGCCAGCAGCGTCGGACTAGCGCTTAACACCGGGGAGCTGTTTTTT. Encoded protein: CASSVGLALNTGELFF.